This TCR beta chain was captured in a study of blood T cell repertoires in COVID-19. Study details: Researchers got acute and convalescent COVID-19 samples from the United States, Italy and Spain. Nucleic acid was either cDNA or gDNA, and it came from T cells, B-cell-depleted T cells, or PBMCs.

Per the study methods: Estimation of nucleated cell counts was performed using reference gene primer amplification. This table comes from immunoSEQ multiplex PCR, and its TCRdb copy is limited to in-frame clones, with some not included. V, J and clone size are those of that table, while D and trimming were read from the DNA. The repertoire holds about 300,000 clones, with 65% to 85% as singletons. Trimming removed 0 bases at V and 1 base at J, with 13 bases between. CDR3 length equals 16 residues. CDR1 and CDR2 from the germline V gene are SGHRS and YFSETQ. Sequencing used peripheral blood. The receptor was derived from a woman aged 45-65 years with acute or convalescent COVID-19. J is TRBJ1-1 and V is TRBV5-1, with no clear D. The CDR3, as DNA: TGCGCCAGCAGCTTGGGGTTAGGGAGCACGAACACTGAAGCTTTCTTT. Translation gives CASSLGLGSTNTEAFF.